Listed here is a single T cell receptor beta chain. As yet, its antigen is unknown. This CDR3 has 15 residues. The V and J ends lost 2 bases and 5 bases respectively, with 15 bases between them. Germline values: CDR1 MNHEY, CDR2 SVGAGI. PCR amplification relied on 60 Vbeta primers (plus 13 Jbeta primers). TCRdb's copy holds only in-frame clones and misses some; the assay was immunoSEQ multiplex PCR. The table records around 90,000 clones, about 68% of them present only once. This record belongs to a study of cytomegalovirus exposure and HLA in healthy donors. Study findings and constraints: A later analysis reportedly identified an Asian-associated ancestry cluster as carrying fewer N-insertions than the roughly 700-donor mean.

The chain combines TRBV6-5 with TRBJ1-2; the D gene is possibly TRBD1 (5 bases). The sequencing sample was made of PBMCs. The sequence derives from a human donor in good health. CDR3 amino acids: CASSYPGLGGYGYTF. CDR3 sequence (DNA): TGTGCCAGCAGTTACCCGGGACTTGGCGGGTATGGCTACACCTTC.